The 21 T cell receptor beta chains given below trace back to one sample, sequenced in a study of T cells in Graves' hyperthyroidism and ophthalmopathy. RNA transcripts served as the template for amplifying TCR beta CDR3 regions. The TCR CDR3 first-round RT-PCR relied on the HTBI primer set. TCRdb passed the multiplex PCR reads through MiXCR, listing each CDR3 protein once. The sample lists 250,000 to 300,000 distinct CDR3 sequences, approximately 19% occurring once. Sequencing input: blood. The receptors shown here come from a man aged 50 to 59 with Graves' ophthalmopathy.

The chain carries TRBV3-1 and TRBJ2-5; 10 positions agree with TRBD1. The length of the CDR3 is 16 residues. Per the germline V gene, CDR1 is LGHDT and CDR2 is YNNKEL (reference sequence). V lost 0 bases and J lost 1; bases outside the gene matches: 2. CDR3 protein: CASSQEDRGVQETQYF. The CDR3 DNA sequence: TGTGCCAGCAGCCAAGAGGACAGGGGGGTCCAAGAGACCCAGTACTTC.

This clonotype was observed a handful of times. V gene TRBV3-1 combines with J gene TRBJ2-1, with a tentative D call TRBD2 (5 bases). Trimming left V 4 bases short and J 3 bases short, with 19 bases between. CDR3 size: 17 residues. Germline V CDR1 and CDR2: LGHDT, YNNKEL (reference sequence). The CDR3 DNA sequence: TGTGCCAGCAGCCCCTTTATCGGCCGGGGAGACTACAATGAGCAGTTCTTC. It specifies CASSPFIGRGDYNEQFF.

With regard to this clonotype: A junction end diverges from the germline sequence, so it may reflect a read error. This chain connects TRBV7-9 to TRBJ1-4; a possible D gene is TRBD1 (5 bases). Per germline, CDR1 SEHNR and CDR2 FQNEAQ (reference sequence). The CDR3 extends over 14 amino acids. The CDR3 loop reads CASSLGGSNEKLFF. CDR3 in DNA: TGTGCTAGCAGCCTGGGGGGGTCCAATGAAAAACTGTTTTTT. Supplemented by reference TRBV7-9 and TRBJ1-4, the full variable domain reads DTGVSQNPRHKITKRGQNVTFRCDPISEHNRLYWYRQTLGQGPEFLTYFQNEAQLEKSRLLSDRFSAERPKGSFSTLEIQRTEQGDSAMYLCASSLGGSNEKLFFGSGTQLSVL.

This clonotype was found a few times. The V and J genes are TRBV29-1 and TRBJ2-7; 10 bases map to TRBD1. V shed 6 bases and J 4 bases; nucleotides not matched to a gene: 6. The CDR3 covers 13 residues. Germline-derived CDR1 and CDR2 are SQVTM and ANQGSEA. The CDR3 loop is CSVETGGGYEQYF. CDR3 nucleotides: TGCAGCGTCGAGACAGGGGGCGGATACGAGCAGTACTTC.

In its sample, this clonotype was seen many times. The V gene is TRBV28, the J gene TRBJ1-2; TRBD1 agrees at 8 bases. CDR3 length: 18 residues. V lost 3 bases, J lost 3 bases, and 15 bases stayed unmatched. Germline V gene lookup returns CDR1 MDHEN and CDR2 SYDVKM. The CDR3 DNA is TGTGCCAGCAGTTTTACGGCTTGGTGGGAACAGGGGGACTATGGCTACACCTTC. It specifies CASSFTAWWEQGDYGYTF.

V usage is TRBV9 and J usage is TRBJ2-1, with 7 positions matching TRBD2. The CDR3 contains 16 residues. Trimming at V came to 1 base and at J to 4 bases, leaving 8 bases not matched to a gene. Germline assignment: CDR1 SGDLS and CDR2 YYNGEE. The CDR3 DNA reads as TGTGCCAGCAGCGTACGGTCAGCGGGGCCATACAATGAGCAGTTCTTC. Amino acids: CASSVRSAGPYNEQFF.

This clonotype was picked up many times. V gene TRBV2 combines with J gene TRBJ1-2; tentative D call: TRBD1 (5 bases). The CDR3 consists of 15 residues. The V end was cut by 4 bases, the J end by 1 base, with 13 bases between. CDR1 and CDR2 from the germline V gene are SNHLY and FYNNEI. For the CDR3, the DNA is TGTGCCAGCAGTGCGGAGGGGCAGGGTAACTATGGCTACACCTTC. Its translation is CASSAEGQGNYGYTF.

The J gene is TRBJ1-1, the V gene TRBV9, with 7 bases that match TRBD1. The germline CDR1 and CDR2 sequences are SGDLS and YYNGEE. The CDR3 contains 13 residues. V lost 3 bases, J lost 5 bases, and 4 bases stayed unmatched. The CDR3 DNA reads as TGTGCCAGCAGCGGACAGGGAGCTACTGAAGCTTTCTTT. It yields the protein CASSGQGATEAFF.

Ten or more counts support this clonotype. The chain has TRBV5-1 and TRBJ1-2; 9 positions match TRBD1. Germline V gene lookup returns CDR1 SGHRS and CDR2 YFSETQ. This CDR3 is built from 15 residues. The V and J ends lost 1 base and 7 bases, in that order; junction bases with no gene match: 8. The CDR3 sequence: CASSLSTGGAGGYTF. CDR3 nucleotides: TGCGCCAGCAGCTTGTCCACAGGGGGCGCAGGTGGCTACACCTTC.

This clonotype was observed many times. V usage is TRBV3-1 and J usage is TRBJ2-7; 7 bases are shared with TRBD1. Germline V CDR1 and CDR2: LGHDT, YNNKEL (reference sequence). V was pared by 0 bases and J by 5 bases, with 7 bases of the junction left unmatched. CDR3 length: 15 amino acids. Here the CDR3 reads CASSQEGRGYDEQYF. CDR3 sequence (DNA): TGTGCCAGCAGCCAAGAGGGCAGGGGGTACGACGAGCAGTACTTC.

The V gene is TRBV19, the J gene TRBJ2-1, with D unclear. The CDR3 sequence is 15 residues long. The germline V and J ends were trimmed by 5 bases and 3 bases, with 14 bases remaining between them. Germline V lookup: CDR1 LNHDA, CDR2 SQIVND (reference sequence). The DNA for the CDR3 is TGTGCCAGTAGTTTGGACCATCCGGGCTACAATGAGCAGTTCTTC. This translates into CASSLDHPGYNEQFF. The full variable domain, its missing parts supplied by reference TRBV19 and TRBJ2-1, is DGGITQSPKYLFRKEGQNVTLSCEQNLNHDAMYWYRQDPGQGLRLIYYSQIVNDFQKGDIAEGYSVSREKKESFPLTVTSAQKNPTAFYLCASSLDHPGYNEQFFGPGTRLTVL.

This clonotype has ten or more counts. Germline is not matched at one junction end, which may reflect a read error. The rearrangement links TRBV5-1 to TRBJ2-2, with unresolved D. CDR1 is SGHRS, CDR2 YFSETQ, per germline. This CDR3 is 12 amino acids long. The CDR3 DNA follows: TGTGCCAGCTCACGGGACACCGGGGAGCTGTTTTTT. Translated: CASSRDTGELFF.

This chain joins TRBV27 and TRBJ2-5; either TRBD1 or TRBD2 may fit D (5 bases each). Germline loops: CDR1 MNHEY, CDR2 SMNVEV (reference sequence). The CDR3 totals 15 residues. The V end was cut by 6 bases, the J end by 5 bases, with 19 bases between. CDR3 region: CASSYGQGWGETQYF. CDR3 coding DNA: TGTGCCAGCAGCTATGGCCAGGGCTGGGGGGAGACCCAGTACTTC.

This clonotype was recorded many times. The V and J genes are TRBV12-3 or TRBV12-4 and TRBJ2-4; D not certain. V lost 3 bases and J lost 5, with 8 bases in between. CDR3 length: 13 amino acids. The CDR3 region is CASSLNRQNIQYF. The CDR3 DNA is TGTGCCAGCAGTTTGAACAGACAAAACATTCAGTACTTC.

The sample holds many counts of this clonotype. The CDR3 nucleotides read TGTGCCTGGGACCCGCAGGGAAGCACTGAAGCTTTCTTT. Translating gives CAWDPQGSTEAFF. J is TRBJ1-1 and V is TRBV30; the D gene is possibly TRBD1 (5 bases). The V gene lost 5 bases and the J gene lost 4 bases, with 14 bases spanning the gap. The CDR3 is 13 residues long. Germline V gene lookup returns CDR1 GTSNPN and CDR2 SVGIG (reference sequence).

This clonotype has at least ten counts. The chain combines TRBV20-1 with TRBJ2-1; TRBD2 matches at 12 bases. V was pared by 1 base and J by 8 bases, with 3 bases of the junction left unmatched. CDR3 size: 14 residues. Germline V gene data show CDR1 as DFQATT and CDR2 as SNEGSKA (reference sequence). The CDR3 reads CSARGLAGEYEQFF. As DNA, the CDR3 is TGCAGTGCTAGAGGACTAGCGGGAGAATATGAGCAGTTCTTC.

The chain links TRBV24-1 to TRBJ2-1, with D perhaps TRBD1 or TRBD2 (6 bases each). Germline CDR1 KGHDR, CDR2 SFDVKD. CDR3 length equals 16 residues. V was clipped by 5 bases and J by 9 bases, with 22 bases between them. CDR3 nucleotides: TGTGCCACCAGTGGCTCCCTAGGGGGAGGATCACTTGAGCAGTTCTTC. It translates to CATSGSLGGGSLEQFF.

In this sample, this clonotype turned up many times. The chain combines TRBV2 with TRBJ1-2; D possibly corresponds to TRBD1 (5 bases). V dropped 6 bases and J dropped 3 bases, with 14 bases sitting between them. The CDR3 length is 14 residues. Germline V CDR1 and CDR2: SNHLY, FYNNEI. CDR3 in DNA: TGTGCCAGCAGCCCGGGTGGGGCGGACTATGGCTACACCTTC. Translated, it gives CASSPGGADYGYTF.

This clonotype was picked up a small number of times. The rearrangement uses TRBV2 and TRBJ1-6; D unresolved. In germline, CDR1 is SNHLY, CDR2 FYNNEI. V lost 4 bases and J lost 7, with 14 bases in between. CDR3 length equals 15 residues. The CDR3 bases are TGTGCCAGCAGTGGACGAGGGCCAAGGAATTCACCCCTCCACTTT. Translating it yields CASSGRGPRNSPLHF. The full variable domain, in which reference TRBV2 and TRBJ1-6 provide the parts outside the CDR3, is EPEVTQTPSHQVTQMGQEVILRCVPISNHLYFYWYRQILGQKVEFLVSFYNNEISEKSEIFDDQFSVERPDGSNFTLKIRSTKLEDSAMYFCASSGRGPRNSPLHFGNGTRLTVT.

The CDR3 region has the DNA TGTGCCAGCAGCTTAGAGTCCTCAGCGCGGGAGCTGTTTTTT. It translates to CASSLESSARELFF. V is TRBV7-3 and J is TRBJ2-2; no firm D call. V was trimmed by 2 bases and J by 9 bases, leaving 13 bases between them. This CDR3 comprises 14 residues. CDR1 is SGHTA and CDR2 is FQGTGA in the germline V gene.

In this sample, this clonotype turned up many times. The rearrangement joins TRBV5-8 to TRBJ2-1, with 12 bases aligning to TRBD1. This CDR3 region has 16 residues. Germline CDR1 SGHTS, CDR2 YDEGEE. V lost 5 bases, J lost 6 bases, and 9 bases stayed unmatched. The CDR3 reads CASRQKGQGAGNEQFF. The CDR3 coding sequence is TGTGCCAGCAGACAGAAGGGACAGGGGGCGGGCAATGAGCAGTTCTTC.